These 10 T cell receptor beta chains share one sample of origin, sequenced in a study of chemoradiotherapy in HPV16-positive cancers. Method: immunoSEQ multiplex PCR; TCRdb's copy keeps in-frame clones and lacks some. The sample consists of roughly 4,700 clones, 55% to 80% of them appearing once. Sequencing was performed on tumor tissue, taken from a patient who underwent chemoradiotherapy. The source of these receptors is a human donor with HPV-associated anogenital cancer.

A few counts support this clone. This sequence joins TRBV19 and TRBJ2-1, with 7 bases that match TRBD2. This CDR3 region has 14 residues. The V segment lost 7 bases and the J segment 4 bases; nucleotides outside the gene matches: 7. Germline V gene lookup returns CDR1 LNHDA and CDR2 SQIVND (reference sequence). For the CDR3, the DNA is TGTGCCAGTACGGCGGCTAGCGGATACAATGAGCAGTTCTTC. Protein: CASTAASGYNEQFF.

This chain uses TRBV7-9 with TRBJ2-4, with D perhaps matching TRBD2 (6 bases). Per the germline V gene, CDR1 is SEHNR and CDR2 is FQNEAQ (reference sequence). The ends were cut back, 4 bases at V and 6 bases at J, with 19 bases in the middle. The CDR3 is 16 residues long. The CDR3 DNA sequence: TGTGCCAGCAGCTCGAGCGGAGGGGATTTGGGAAACATTCAGTACTTC. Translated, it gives CASSSSGGDLGNIQYF.

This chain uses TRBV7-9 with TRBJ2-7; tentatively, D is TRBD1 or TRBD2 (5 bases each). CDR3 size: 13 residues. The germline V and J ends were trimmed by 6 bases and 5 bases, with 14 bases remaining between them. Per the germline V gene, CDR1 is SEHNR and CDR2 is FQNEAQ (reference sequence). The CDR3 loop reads CASSPSGPNEQYF. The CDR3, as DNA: TGTGCCAGCAGTCCGTCGGGGCCGAACGAGCAGTACTTC. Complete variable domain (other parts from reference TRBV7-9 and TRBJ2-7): DTGVSQNPRHKITKRGQNVTFRCDPISEHNRLYWYRQTLGQGPEFLTYFQNEAQLEKSRLLSDRFSAERPKGSFSTLEIQRTEQGDSAMYLCASSPSGPNEQYFGPGTRLTVT.

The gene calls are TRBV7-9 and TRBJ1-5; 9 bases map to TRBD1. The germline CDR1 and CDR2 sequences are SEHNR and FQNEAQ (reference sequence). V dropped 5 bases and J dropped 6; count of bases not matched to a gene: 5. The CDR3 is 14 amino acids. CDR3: CASSPEDRGQPQHF. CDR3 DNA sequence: TGTGCCAGCAGCCCTGAGGACAGGGGTCAGCCCCAGCATTTT.

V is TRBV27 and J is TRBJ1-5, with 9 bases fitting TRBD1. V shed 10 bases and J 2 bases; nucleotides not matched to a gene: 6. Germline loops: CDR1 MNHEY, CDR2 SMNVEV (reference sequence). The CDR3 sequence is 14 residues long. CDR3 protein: CATTDRGGNQPQHF. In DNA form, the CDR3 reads TGTGCCACCACCGACAGGGGGGGCAATCAGCCCCAGCATTTT.

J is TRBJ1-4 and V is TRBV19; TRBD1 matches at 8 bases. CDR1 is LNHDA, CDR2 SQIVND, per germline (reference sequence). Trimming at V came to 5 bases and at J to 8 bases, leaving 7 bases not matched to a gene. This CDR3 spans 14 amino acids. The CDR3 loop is CASSATGVREKLFF. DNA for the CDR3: TGTGCCAGTAGTGCGACAGGGGTGCGGGAAAAACTGTTTTTT. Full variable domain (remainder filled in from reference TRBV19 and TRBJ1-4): DGGITQSPKYLFRKEGQNVTLSCEQNLNHDAMYWYRQDPGQGLRLIYYSQIVNDFQKGDIAEGYSVSREKKESFPLTVTSAQKNPTAFYLCASSATGVREKLFFGSGTQLSVL.

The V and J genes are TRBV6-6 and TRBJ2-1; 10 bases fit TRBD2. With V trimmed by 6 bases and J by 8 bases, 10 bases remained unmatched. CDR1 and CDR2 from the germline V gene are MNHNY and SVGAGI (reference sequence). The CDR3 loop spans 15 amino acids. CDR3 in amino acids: CASSKASGRIDEQFF. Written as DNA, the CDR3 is TGTGCCAGCAGCAAAGCTAGCGGGAGAATTGATGAGCAGTTCTTC.

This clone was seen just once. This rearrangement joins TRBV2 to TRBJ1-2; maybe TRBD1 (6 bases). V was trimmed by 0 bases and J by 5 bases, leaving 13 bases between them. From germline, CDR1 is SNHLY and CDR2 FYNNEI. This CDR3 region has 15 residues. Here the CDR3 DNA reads TGTGCCAGCAGTGAAGCGGGGAGGAGGGGGTATGGCTACACCTTC. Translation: CASSEAGRRGYGYTF.

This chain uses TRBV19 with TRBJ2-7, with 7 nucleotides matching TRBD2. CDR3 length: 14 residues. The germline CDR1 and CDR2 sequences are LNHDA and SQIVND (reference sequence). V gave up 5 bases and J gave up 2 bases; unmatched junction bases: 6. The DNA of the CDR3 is TGTGCCAGTAGTGGGTCGAGCGGGGCCTACGAGCAGTACTTC. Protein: CASSGSSGAYEQYF.

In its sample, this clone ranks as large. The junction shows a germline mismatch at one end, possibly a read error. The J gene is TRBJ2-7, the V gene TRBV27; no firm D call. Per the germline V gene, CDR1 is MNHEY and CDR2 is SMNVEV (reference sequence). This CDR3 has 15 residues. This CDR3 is CASSFSLVTSHEQYF. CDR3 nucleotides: TGTGCCAGCAGTTTTTCGCTGGTGACCTCCCACGAGCAGTACTTC.